Listed below are T cell receptor beta chains from one sample, sequenced in a study of blood T cell repertoires in COVID-19. Some clones are missing from TCRdb's copy, which holds only in-frame ones; the method was immunoSEQ multiplex PCR. The data show approximately 210,000 clones, with about nine tenths seen just once and approximately 7.2% held by the top ten. The material sequenced was PBMCs or T cells enriched from blood (not recorded which). The receptors shown here come from a man younger than 45 in a cohort exposed to, infected with or recovered from COVID-19 (not recorded which). The CDR3 runs from the conserved cysteine through the conserved F or W.

v_gene	len	CDR3aa
TRBV28	21	CASSLGFRFGGQTHINYGYTF
TRBV7-7	16	CASSLVPGQEDYEQYF
TRBV28	14	CATLPPQINTQAFF
TRBV11-2	16	CASSSTSGRAADTQYF
TRBV28	10	CASSSYGYTF
TRBV19	14	CASSMGQGDTEAFF
TRBV28	13	CASSKQGNTEAFF
TRBV3-1/TRBV3-2	16	CASSQVDRGPITEAFF
TRBV18	17	CASSPWDSRLSGNTIYF
TRBV5-1	15	CASSLGLANTGELFF
TRBV27	19	CASSLSASRLAGLYNEQFF
TRBV9	15	CASSVGAFGWEEQYF
TRBV10-2	16	CASSPATGAAGNTIYF
TRBV6-5	14	CASSSSGNYNEQFF
TRBV18	15	CASSPIQDRASEQYF
TRBV7-8	16	CASSLASGMNYNEQFF
TRBV7-9	15	CASSSQGNSNQPQHF
TRBV24-1	13	CATSDSSAYEQYF
TRBV3-1/TRBV3-2	16	CASSQGDSRGATEAFF
TRBV6-5	14	CASRNGVMNTEAFF
TRBV7-3	15	CASSLRGEVTDTQYF
TRBV5-4	16	CASSPGRGTTNYGYTF